This T cell receptor (beta chain) was sequenced during a study of T cell responses to AZD1222 COVID-19 vaccine. Study-level findings and limits: Among vaccine-associated CD4 TCRs, coverage spanned spike, with dominance at 160-218 and 743-854. Baseline antibody screening turned up just six or seven seropositive AZD1222 recipients. White British donors predominated, females outnumbered males, and clonal diversity was possibly underestimated. Reports say nearly half of spike-specific TCRs go after unmutated variant regions.

Generated by immunoSEQ multiplex PCR, the TCRdb table keeps only in-frame clones and is missing some. The sample has 90,000 to 95,000 clones, over 75% seen once. Of note for this clone: Its antigen is as yet unknown.

V lost 5 bases and J 5 bases, leaving 21 bases between the germline ends. The CDR3 is made up of 16 amino acids. The germline CDR1 and CDR2 sequences are SGHAT and FQNNGV. The gene calls are TRBV11-2 and TRBJ1-1; no clear D. The TCR originated in an adult who received the AZD1222 COVID-19 vaccine. Sample: peripheral blood, taken 28 days after the second AZD1222 dose. The CDR3 is CASSPLMGLAPTEAFF. The DNA of the CDR3 is TGTGCCAGCAGCCCCTTAATGGGCCTTGCCCCTACTGAAGCTTTCTTT.